One sample yielded the 19 T cell receptor beta chains listed below, sequenced in a study of technical replicates of blood from several donors. The data were produced by immunoSEQ multiplex PCR, yet TCRdb's version contains in-frame clones alone and is incomplete. The repertoire holds fewer than 20,000 clones, with roughly 91% as singletons. The sequencing input was PBMCs. The source of these receptors is a human donor in good health.

V and J are TRBV15 and TRBJ1-5, with D possibly being TRBD1 (5 bases). CDR1 LNHNV and CDR2 YYDKDF come from the germline V gene (reference sequence). The CDR3 is 15 residues long. V lost 2 bases to trimming and J lost 2 bases, with 10 bases between them. The CDR3 reads CATSRSGVGNQPQHF. The CDR3 DNA sequence: TGTGCCACCAGCAGATCGGGGGTAGGCAATCAGCCCCAGCATTTT.

The CDR3: CASSPRSISSTDTQYF. CDR3 DNA: TGTGCCAGCAGCCCTAGGTCCATATCTAGCACAGATACGCAGTATTTT. The V call is TRBV11-1, the J call TRBJ2-3; D remains unclear. V was shortened by 5 bases and J by 0 bases, with 15 bases between the two germline ends. Germline V gene data show CDR1 as SGHAT and CDR2 as FQDESV (reference sequence). The CDR3 spans 16 residues.

The V gene is TRBV5-5, the J gene TRBJ2-7; 7 bases agree with TRBD1. The CDR3 covers 15 residues. Germline lookup yields CDR1 SGHKS and CDR2 YYEKEE (reference sequence). Trimming took 5 bases from V and 7 from J; bases not matched to a gene: 15. The CDR3 DNA sequence: TGTGCCAGCAGGCCAACAGGGGTAGGTTTGTTGGAGCAGTACTTC. Its translation is CASRPTGVGLLEQYF.

This rearrangement joins TRBV30 to TRBJ1-5, with D maybe TRBD1 (5 bases). Germline V gene lookup returns CDR1 GTSNPN and CDR2 SVGIG (reference sequence). This CDR3 has 16 residues. Trimming shortened V by 2 bases and J by 2 bases, and 16 bases separated the two germline ends. The chain's CDR3 is CAWSRGGAPGNQPQHF. The CDR3, as DNA: TGTGCCTGGAGTCGAGGCGGGGCGCCGGGCAATCAGCCCCAGCATTTT.

The CDR3 region has the DNA TGTGCCAGCAGTTCCGGGACTAGCGGTACCTACGAGCAGTACTTC. Amino acid sequence: CASSSGTSGTYEQYF. J is TRBJ2-7 and V is TRBV28; 11 bases map to TRBD2. Germline CDR1 reads MDHEN; CDR2 reads SYDVKM. The CDR3 loop spans 15 amino acids. After removal of 4 bases from V and 2 bases from J, the junction contained 4 bases not matched to a gene.

The rearrangement joins TRBV30 to TRBJ2-1; D gene ambiguous. The CDR3 runs to 13 residues. The germline V gene encodes CDR1 GTSNPN and CDR2 SVGIG (reference sequence). Trimming took 4 bases from V and 5 from J, leaving 12 bases between them. The CDR3 sequence is CAWTKTGDNEQFF. The CDR3 nucleotides are TGTGCCTGGACCAAGACTGGTGACAATGAGCAGTTCTTC.

The chain has TRBV7-9 and TRBJ2-1; TRBD1 is a possible D gene (5 bases). The V gene lost 0 bases and the J gene lost 9 bases, with 15 bases spanning the gap. Looked up from germline, CDR1 is SEHNR and CDR2 is FQNEAQ (reference sequence). The CDR3 has 15 amino acids. The CDR3 is CASSLAALTVGEQFF. The CDR3 DNA reads TGTGCCAGCAGCTTAGCCGCCCTGACAGTTGGTGAGCAGTTCTTC.

The V call is TRBV6-1, the J call TRBJ2-7; TRBD1 matches at 8 bases. CDR1 and CDR2 (germline): MNHNS, SASEGT. The CDR3 is 12 amino acids. With V trimmed by 4 bases and J by 6 bases, 2 bases remained unmatched. Written as DNA, the CDR3 is TGTGCCAGCAGTGCACAGGGGGGCGAGCAGTACTTC. Residues: CASSAQGGEQYF.

The DNA of the CDR3 is TGTGCCAGCAGCTTTAGGACAGGGTCCGATAGCAATCAGCCCCAGCATTTT. It specifies CASSFRTGSDSNQPQHF. V is TRBV5-8 and J is TRBJ1-5; TRBD1 aligns across 8 bases. This CDR3 has 17 residues. Per the germline V gene, CDR1 is SGHTS and CDR2 is YDEGEE. V lost 2 bases and J lost 0; bases outside the gene matches: 7. The complete variable domain, with remaining parts taken from reference TRBV5-8 and TRBJ1-5, reads EAGVTQSPTHLIKTRGQQATLRCSPISGHTSVYWYQQALGLGLQFLLWYDEGEERNRGNFPPRFSGRQFPNYSSELNVNALELEDSALYLCASSFRTGSDSNQPQHFGDGTRLSIL.

This rearrangement joins TRBV4-1 to TRBJ1-2, with 10 bases matching TRBD1. V trimming: 5 bases; J trimming: 5 bases; junction bases outside the gene matches: 8. The CDR3 totals 15 residues. Germline-derived CDR1 and CDR2 are MGHRA and YSYEKL. CDR3 protein: CASSSDRGLRYGYTF. Here the CDR3 DNA reads TGCGCCAGCAGCTCAGACAGGGGGCTCAGGTATGGCTACACCTTC.

The J gene is TRBJ1-5, the V gene TRBV27; D call uncertain. This CDR3 is built from 12 residues. Per the germline V gene, CDR1 is MNHEY and CDR2 is SMNVEV (reference sequence). V was clipped by 8 bases and J by 1 base, with 6 bases between them. CDR3 sequence: CASGTSNQPQHF. As DNA, the CDR3 is TGTGCCAGCGGCACGAGCAATCAGCCCCAGCATTTT.

The V call is TRBV28, the J call TRBJ2-7, with 7 bases lining up with TRBD1. CDR3 length: 13 amino acids. Per the germline V gene, CDR1 is MDHEN and CDR2 is SYDVKM. J lost 5 bases, V lost 4 bases, and 5 bases had no gene match. CDR3 in amino acids: CASSSGQHHEQYF. CDR3 DNA: TGTGCCAGCAGTTCGGGACAGCACCACGAGCAGTACTTC.

The rearrangement links TRBV28 to TRBJ2-3, with D possibly matching TRBD2 (5 bases). The germline CDR1 and CDR2 sequences are MDHEN and SYDVKM. The V end lost 4 bases, the J end lost 14 bases, and 19 bases lay between the germline ends. CDR3 size: 13 residues. The CDR3, as DNA: TGTGCCAGCAGTTCTCCCCGGACTCAACCGAGGTATTTT. This sequence encodes CASSSPRTQPRYF. Complete variable domain (other parts from reference TRBV28 and TRBJ2-3): DVKVTQSSRYLVKRTGEKVFLECVQDMDHENMFWYRQDPGLGLRLIYFSYDVKMKEKGDIPEGYSVSREKKERFSLILESASTNQTSMYLCASSSPRTQPRYFGPGTRLTVL.

The rearrangement uses TRBV5-1 and TRBJ2-6; D might be TRBD1 (5 bases). Germline values: CDR1 SGHRS, CDR2 YFSETQ. The CDR3 extends over 15 amino acids. The germline V and J ends were trimmed by 0 bases and 4 bases, with 8 bases remaining between them. CDR3 region: CASSLDRSGANVLTF. The CDR3 nucleotides read TGCGCCAGCAGCTTGGACAGGTCCGGGGCCAACGTCCTGACTTTC.

The chain is built from TRBV10-2 and TRBJ2-3; 8 bases line up with TRBD2. The CDR3 has 16 amino acids. J lost 4 bases, V lost 3 bases, and 9 bases had no gene match. Germline lookup yields CDR1 WSHSY and CDR2 SAAADI. The CDR3 spells CASSDPSGSLSDTQYF. The CDR3 nucleotides are TGCGCCAGCAGTGATCCCAGCGGGAGTCTGTCAGATACGCAGTATTTT.

V and J are TRBV19 and TRBJ2-7, with 11 bases identical to TRBD2. This CDR3 has 14 residues. Germline values: CDR1 LNHDA, CDR2 SQIVND (reference sequence). V lost 4 bases to trimming and J lost 6 bases; unmatched junction nucleotides: 5. The CDR3 reads CASSNLGLAGEQYF. CDR3 bases: TGTGCCAGTAGTAACTTAGGACTAGCGGGCGAGCAGTACTTC.

The rearrangement links TRBV27 to TRBJ1-3; D uncertain. V gave up 0 bases and J gave up 0 bases, with 12 bases separating them. From germline, CDR1 is MNHEY and CDR2 SMNVEV (reference sequence). The CDR3 contains 17 residues. CDR3 residues: CASSLSAGFGSGNTIYF. As DNA, the CDR3 is TGTGCCAGCAGTTTATCGGCGGGCTTTGGCTCTGGAAACACCATATATTTT.

The chain carries TRBV14 and TRBJ2-5; 9 bases fit TRBD2. Per germline, CDR1 SGHDN and CDR2 FVKESK. This CDR3 comprises 13 residues. J was trimmed by 4 bases and V by 6 bases; bases with no gene match: 3. CDR3 sequence: CASSTAGGETQYF. The CDR3 DNA sequence: TGTGCCAGCAGTACAGCGGGGGGAGAGACCCAGTACTTC. The whole variable domain, remainder taken from reference TRBV14 and TRBJ2-5, is EAGVTQFPSHSVIEKGQTVTLRCDPISGHDNLYWYRRVMGKEIKFLLHFVKESKQDESGMPNNRFLAERTGGTYSTLKVQPAELEDSGVYFCASSTAGGETQYFGPGTRLLVL.

This clone has a handful of counts. V and J are TRBV29-1 and TRBJ1-5; D is possibly TRBD1 (5 bases). V was clipped by 3 bases and J by 5 bases, with 14 bases between them. Per germline, CDR1 SQVTM and CDR2 ANQGSEA. The length of the CDR3 is 14 residues. CDR3 amino acids: CSVDWGGDDQPQHF. In DNA, the CDR3 is TGCAGCGTTGATTGGGGGGGTGACGATCAGCCCCAGCATTTT.